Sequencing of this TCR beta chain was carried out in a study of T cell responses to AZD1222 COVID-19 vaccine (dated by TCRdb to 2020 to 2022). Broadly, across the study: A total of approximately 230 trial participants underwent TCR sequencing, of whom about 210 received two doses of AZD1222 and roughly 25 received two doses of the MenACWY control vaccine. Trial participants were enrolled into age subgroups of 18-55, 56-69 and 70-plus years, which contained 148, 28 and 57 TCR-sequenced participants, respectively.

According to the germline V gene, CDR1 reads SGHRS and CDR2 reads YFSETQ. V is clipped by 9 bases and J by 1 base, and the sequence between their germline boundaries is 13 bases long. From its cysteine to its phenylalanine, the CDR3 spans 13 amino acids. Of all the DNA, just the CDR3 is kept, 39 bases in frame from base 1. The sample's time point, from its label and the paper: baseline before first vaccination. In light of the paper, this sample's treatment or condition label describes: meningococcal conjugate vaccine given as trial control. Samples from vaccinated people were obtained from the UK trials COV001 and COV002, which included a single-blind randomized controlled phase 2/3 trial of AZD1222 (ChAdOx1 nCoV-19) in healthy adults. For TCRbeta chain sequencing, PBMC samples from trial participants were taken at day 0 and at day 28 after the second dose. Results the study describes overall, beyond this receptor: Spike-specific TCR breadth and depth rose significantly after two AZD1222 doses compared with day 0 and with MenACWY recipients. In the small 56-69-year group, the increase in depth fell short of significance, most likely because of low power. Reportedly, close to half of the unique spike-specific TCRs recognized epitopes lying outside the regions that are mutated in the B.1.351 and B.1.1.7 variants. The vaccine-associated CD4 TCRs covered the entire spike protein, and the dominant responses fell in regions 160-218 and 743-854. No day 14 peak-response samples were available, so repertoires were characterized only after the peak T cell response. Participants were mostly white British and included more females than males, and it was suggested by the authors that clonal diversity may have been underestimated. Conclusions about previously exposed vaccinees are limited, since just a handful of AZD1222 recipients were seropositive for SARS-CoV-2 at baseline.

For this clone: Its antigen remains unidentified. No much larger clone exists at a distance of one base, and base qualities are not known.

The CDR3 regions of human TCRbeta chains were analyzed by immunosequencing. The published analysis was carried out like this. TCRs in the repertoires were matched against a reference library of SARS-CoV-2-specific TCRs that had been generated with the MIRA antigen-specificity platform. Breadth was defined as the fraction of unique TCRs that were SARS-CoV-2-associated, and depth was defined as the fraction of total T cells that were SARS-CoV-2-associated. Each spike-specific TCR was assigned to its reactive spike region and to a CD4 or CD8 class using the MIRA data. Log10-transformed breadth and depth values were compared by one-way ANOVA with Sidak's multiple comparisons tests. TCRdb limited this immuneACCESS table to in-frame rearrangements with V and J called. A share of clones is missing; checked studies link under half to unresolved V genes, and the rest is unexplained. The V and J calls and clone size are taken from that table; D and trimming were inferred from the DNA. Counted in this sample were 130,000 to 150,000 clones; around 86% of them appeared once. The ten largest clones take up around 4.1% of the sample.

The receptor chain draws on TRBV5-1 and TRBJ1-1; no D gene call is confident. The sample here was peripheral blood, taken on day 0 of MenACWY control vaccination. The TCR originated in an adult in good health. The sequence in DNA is TGCGCCACCAACGACCGGGGGAACACTGAAGCTTTCTTT. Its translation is CATNDRGNTEAFF.